This T cell receptor (beta chain) stems from a study of CD8+CD57+ T cells in acquired aplastic anemia. Across the study: Mean yield of DNA from sorted CD4+ and CD8+ cells was approximately 3 ug. Findings and limits, study-wide: Nearly 30 CD8+ CDR3 sequences were shared between patients and controls. Patients were compared with controls for CD8+ Simpson's diversity, and no significant difference emerged.

Genomic DNA constituted the template upon which TCR beta VDJ and CDR3 profiling was performed. TCRdb itself ran the reads through MiXCR, one entry per CDR3 protein. The sample includes about 190,000 distinct CDR3 sequences, 64% seen only once; the top ten take around 46%. J was trimmed by 3 bases and V by 3 bases; bases with no gene match: 5. The CDR3 is 15 amino acids. The germline CDR1 and CDR2 sequences are LNHNV and YYDKDF (reference sequence). Of note for this clonotype: The antigen remains unidentified.

Sequenced: sorted CD4+, CD8+, or CD8+CD57+ T cells (not recorded which) from PBMCs. This sequence was found in a human donor with severe aplastic anemia or a healthy control (not recorded which). The V gene is TRBV15, the J gene TRBJ2-3; 8 positions match TRBD2. In nucleotides, the CDR3 is TGTGCCACCAGCAGCTCGGGACTAGAAACAGATACGCAGTATTTT. This codes for CATSSSGLETDTQYF.